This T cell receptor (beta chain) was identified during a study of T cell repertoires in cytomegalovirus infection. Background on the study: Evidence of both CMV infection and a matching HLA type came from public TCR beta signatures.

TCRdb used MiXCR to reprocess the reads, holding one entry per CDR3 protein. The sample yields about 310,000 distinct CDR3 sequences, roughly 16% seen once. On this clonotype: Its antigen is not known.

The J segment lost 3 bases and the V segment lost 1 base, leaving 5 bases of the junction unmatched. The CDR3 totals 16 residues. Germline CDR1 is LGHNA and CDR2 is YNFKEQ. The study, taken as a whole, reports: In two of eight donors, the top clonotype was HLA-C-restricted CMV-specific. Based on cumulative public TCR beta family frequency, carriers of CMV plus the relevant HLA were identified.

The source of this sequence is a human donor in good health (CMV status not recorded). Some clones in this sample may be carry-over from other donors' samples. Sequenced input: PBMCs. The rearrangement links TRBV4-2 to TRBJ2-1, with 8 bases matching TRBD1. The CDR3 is CASSQGGTGNYNEQFF. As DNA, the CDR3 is TGTGCCAGCAGCCAAGGAGGGACAGGAAACTACAATGAGCAGTTCTTC.